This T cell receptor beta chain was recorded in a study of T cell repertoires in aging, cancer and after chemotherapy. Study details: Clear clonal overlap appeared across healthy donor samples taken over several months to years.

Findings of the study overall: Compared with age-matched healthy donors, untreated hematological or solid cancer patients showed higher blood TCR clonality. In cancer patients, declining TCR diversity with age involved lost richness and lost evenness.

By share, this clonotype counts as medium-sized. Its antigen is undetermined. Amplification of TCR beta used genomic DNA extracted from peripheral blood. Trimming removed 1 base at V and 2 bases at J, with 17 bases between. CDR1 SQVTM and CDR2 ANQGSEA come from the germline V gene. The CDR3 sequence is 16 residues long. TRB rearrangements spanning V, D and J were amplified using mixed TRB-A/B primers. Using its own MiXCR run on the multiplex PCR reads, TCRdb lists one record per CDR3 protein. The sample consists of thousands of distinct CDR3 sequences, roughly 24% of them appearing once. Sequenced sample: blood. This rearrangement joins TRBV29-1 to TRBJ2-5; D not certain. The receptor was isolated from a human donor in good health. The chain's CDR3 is CSVEGRWPKTQETQYF. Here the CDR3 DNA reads TGCAGCGTTGAAGGGCGCTGGCCTAAAACTCAAGAGACCCAGTACTTC.